These 28 T cell receptor beta chains originate from one sample sequenced in a study of shared T cell receptors in the human thymus. Assay used: immunoSEQ multiplex PCR; TCRdb lists only in-frame clones, some missing. This sample has about 710,000 clones, with 87% found just once. The sample also formed part of further work on human thymus T cells.

The sequenced sample consisted of thymocytes. The receptors were sampled from a boy younger than two with a congenital heart defect.

The rearrangement joins TRBV21-1 to TRBJ2-5; the table's D gene call, TRBD2, was not cross checked with the DNA. TRBV21-1 is a known pseudogene. The CDR3 has 17 amino acids. The CDR3 DNA follows: TGTGCCAGCAGCAAAGCTCCCCTTACCGGGGGGCAAGAGACCCAGTACTTC. As protein: CASSKAPLTGGQETQYF.

The V gene is TRBV11-2, the J gene TRBJ1-5; D perhaps matches TRBD1 (6 bases). CDR1 is SGHAT, CDR2 FQNNGV, per germline. V lost 5 bases to trimming and J lost 7 bases, with 21 bases between them. The CDR3 has 16 residues. The CDR3, as DNA: TGTGCCAGCAGCCCGAAGGTACACAGGGTCGGGCAGCCCCAGCATTTT. It yields the protein CASSPKVHRVGQPQHF.

This clone was seen a handful of times. The J gene is TRBJ1-1, the V gene TRBV27; TRBD1 is a possible D gene (6 bases). The V gene lost 6 bases and the J gene lost 2 bases, with 19 bases spanning the gap. The CDR3 length is 16 residues. CDR1 and CDR2 (germline): MNHEY, SMNVEV (reference sequence). This chain's CDR3 is CASSHLGPGVNTEAFF. In DNA, the CDR3 is TGTGCCAGCAGCCACCTGGGCCCAGGGGTTAACACTGAAGCTTTCTTT.

This clone was picked up a small number of times. This sequence joins TRBV6-5 and TRBJ2-2, with 7 nucleotides matching TRBD1. The V segment lost 4 bases and the J segment 4 bases; nucleotides outside the gene matches: 6. Germline V gives CDR1 MNHEY, CDR2 SVGAGI. The CDR3 covers 15 residues. The CDR3 bases are TGTGCCAGCAGTTTTTTTAGGACAGGCACCGGGGAGCTGTTTTTT. Its protein is CASSFFRTGTGELFF.

This chain joins TRBV4-3 and TRBJ2-1; no clear D gene. The CDR3 length is 16 residues. Germline-derived CDR1 and CDR2 are LGHNA and YSLEER. V lost 0 bases, J lost 0 bases, and 9 bases lay in between. The CDR3 loop reads CASSQDRSSSYNEQFF. The CDR3 DNA follows: TGCGCCAGCAGCCAAGACCGGTCAAGCTCCTACAATGAGCAGTTCTTC.

This chain links TRBV4-3 with TRBJ2-7, with 14 bases identical to TRBD2. The CDR3 length is 17 residues. Losses at the gene ends were 0 bases for V and 3 bases for J; bases not matched to a gene: 4. From germline, CDR1 is LGHNA and CDR2 YSLEER. CDR3 DNA sequence: TGCGCCAGCAGCCAAGATTACGGGACTAGCGGGAGCTACGAGCAGTACTTC. Encoded protein: CASSQDYGTSGSYEQYF.

The sample holds a few counts of this clone. V usage is TRBV4-2 and J usage is TRBJ1-1; the D gene is possibly TRBD1 (6 bases). From germline, CDR1 is LGHNA and CDR2 YNFKEQ. This CDR3 is 19 amino acids long. V shed 0 bases and J shed 8 bases, with 28 bases lying between them. CDR3 sequence reads: CASSQEGGVPGDRTWEAFF. The DNA of the CDR3 is TGTGCCAGCAGCCAAGAAGGGGGAGTCCCAGGGGATCGGACGTGGGAAGCTTTCTTT.

V gene TRBV2 combines with J gene TRBJ2-4, with TRBD2 as a possible D gene (5 bases). The V gene lost 4 bases and the J gene lost 2 bases, with 9 bases spanning the gap. The V gene's germline CDR1 is SNHLY and CDR2 FYNNEI. The CDR3 sequence is 14 residues long. DNA of the CDR3: TGTGCCAGCAGTGCAAGAGGGACCAAAAACATTCAGTACTTC. As protein: CASSARGTKNIQYF.

The chain couples TRBV30 to TRBJ2-5; weak D call: TRBD1 (5 bases). Trimming took off 1 base at V and 1 base at J, with 7 bases between the two ends. This CDR3 spans 13 amino acids. Germline CDR1 reads GTSNPN; CDR2 reads SVGIG (reference sequence). In nucleotides, the CDR3 is TGTGCCTGGAGTGGGACACCCCAAGAGACCCAGTACTTC. Its translation is CAWSGTPQETQYF.

The genes are TRBV27 and TRBJ2-7, with TRBD2 matching over 8 bases. CDR3 length equals 16 residues. The germline gives CDR1 MNHEY, CDR2 SMNVEV (reference sequence). V trimming: 1 base; J trimming: 3 bases; junction bases outside the gene matches: 8. CDR3 DNA sequence: TGTGCCAGCAGTTTATTAGGCGGGGGGCCTCACTACGAGCAGTACTTC. It encodes CASSLLGGGPHYEQYF.

This chain connects TRBV18 to TRBJ2-1; D possibly corresponds to TRBD2 (6 bases). The CDR3 contains 20 residues. Germline CDR1 is KGHSH and CDR2 is LQKENI. The germline V and J ends were trimmed by 0 bases and 7 bases, with 28 bases remaining between them. This CDR3 reads CASSPPRLTGTPIIGNEQFF. Written as DNA, the CDR3 is TGTGCCAGCTCACCACCCCGTCTTACCGGGACTCCTATCATCGGGAATGAGCAGTTCTTC.

The chain combines TRBV6-1 with TRBJ1-5; D unclear. Germline V gene lookup returns CDR1 MNHNS and CDR2 SASEGT. The V end lost 0 bases, the J end lost 3 bases, and 12 bases lay between the germline ends. The CDR3 extends over 16 amino acids. DNA for the CDR3: TGTGCCAGCAGTGAAGCCGGGTTAGATGACAATCAGCCCCAGCATTTT. It specifies CASSEAGLDDNQPQHF.

The rearrangement uses TRBV11-2 and TRBJ2-7; D possibly corresponds to TRBD2 (5 bases). The ends were cut back, 1 base at V and 4 bases at J, with 8 bases in the middle. The CDR3 contains 13 residues. Germline loops: CDR1 SGHAT, CDR2 FQNNGV. The CDR3 sequence: CASSLVGSYEQYF. The CDR3 nucleotides are TGTGCCAGCAGCTTAGTGGGGAGTTACGAGCAGTACTTC.

The chain is built from TRBV28 and TRBJ2-7, with 7 bases identical to TRBD2. The CDR3 has 15 residues. Per the germline V gene, CDR1 is MDHEN and CDR2 is SYDVKM. J lost 2 bases, V lost 4 bases, and 8 bases had no gene match. CDR3: CASSYPAGTPYEQYF. The CDR3 DNA reads as TGTGCCAGCAGTTACCCAGCGGGGACTCCCTACGAGCAGTACTTC.

This chain uses TRBV5-1 with TRBJ1-2, with D hard to call. The length of the CDR3 is 13 residues. Trimming stripped 4 bases from V and 4 bases from J, with 11 bases between. Looked up from germline, CDR1 is SGHRS and CDR2 is YFSETQ. The CDR3 sequence is CASSPGKTYGYTF. The CDR3 coding sequence is TGCGCCAGCAGCCCGGGTAAAACCTATGGCTACACCTTC.

The rearrangement uses TRBV18 and TRBJ2-7, with a possible D match to TRBD1 (5 bases). The V gene lost 2 bases and the J gene lost 1 base, with 12 bases spanning the gap. Germline V CDR1 and CDR2: KGHSH, LQKENI. CDR3 size: 15 residues. Here the CDR3 reads CASSPGEQASYEQYF. CDR3 nucleotides: TGTGCCAGCTCACCAGGCGAACAGGCTTCCTACGAGCAGTACTTC. Complete variable domain (other parts from reference TRBV18 and TRBJ2-7): NAGVMQNPRHLVRRRGQEARLRCSPMKGHSHVYWYRQLPEEGLKFMVYLQKENIIDESGMPKERFSAEFPKEGPSILRIQQVVRGDSAAYFCASSPGEQASYEQYFGPGTRLTVT.

The chain has TRBV19 and TRBJ1-5; 8 bases are a match to TRBD1. Trimming cost V 5 bases and J 6 bases; bases outside gene matches: 15. The CDR3 length is 17 residues. CDR1 and CDR2 (germline): LNHDA, SQIVND (reference sequence). The CDR3 DNA reads TGTGCCAGTAGTCTTCAGGGGGCGAGGGCGGTGAGTCAGCCCCAGCATTTT. Encoded protein: CASSLQGARAVSQPQHF. Looking up the rest from reference TRBV19 and TRBJ1-5 gives the full variable domain: DGGITQSPKYLFRKEGQNVTLSCEQNLNHDAMYWYRQDPGQGLRLIYYSQIVNDFQKGDIAEGYSVSREKKESFPLTVTSAQKNPTAFYLCASSLQGARAVSQPQHFGDGTRLSIL.

CDR3 DNA sequence: TGTGCCAGCAGCTCCCGACTTAACACCGGGGAGCTGTTTTTT. This gives the protein CASSSRLNTGELFF. The genes are TRBV2 and TRBJ2-2; D uncertain. The ends were cut back, 6 bases at V and 2 bases at J, with 10 bases in the middle. Per the germline V gene, CDR1 is SNHLY and CDR2 is FYNNEI. This CDR3 is built from 14 residues.

The CDR3: CAWRQGANYEQYF. For the CDR3, the DNA is TGTGCCTGGAGACAGGGGGCTAATTACGAGCAGTACTTC. This chain joins TRBV30 and TRBJ2-5, with 9 nucleotides matching TRBD1. The J call may be in error: the DNA end matches TRBJ2-7 better. The germline V gene encodes CDR1 GTSNPN and CDR2 SVGIG (reference sequence). The CDR3 consists of 13 residues.

There are a few counts of this clone. This rearrangement joins TRBV5-4 to TRBJ2-3; D perhaps matches TRBD2 (5 bases). The germline V gene has CDR1 SGHNT and CDR2 YYREEE (reference sequence). V was cut by 6 bases and J by 0 bases, with 20 bases left in between. CDR3 length: 17 residues. The CDR3 bases are TGTGCCAGCAACCTGGCGGGTCGGAGGTCTAGCACAGATACGCAGTATTTT. Its protein is CASNLAGRRSSTDTQYF.

Written as DNA, the CDR3 is TGTGCCAGCAGAGCGGGCACCGGGGAGCTGTTTTTT. This encodes CASRAGTGELFF. The V and J genes are TRBV11-3 and TRBJ2-2; a possible D gene is TRBD2 (6 bases). The germline V and J ends were trimmed by 6 bases and 4 bases, with 6 bases remaining between them. CDR1 SGHNT and CDR2 YENEEA come from the germline V gene. This CDR3 is built from 12 residues.

CDR3: CASSRGQGAARYEQYF. The CDR3 DNA reads TGTGCCAGCAGCCGGGGGCAGGGGGCGGCCCGCTACGAGCAGTACTTC. The gene calls are TRBV5-6 and TRBJ2-5; 8 nucleotides line up with TRBD1. The end of the DNA is better explained by TRBJ2-7, so the J call may be wrong. The CDR3 extends over 16 amino acids. From germline, CDR1 is SGHDT and CDR2 YYEEEE.

This chain joins TRBV6-6 and TRBJ2-2, with 7 nucleotides matching TRBD1. V lost 7 bases to trimming and J lost 2 bases; unmatched junction nucleotides: 7. The CDR3 contains 15 residues. Germline V gives CDR1 MNHNY, CDR2 SVGAGI (reference sequence). CDR3 bases: TGTGCCAGCAACAGGGACAGAAGAAACACCGGGGAGCTGTTTTTT. Amino acids: CASNRDRRNTGELFF.

In DNA form, the CDR3 reads TGTGCCAGCAGTAACGGGACTAGCCCCCGGGTAGATACGCAGTATTTT. Amino acids: CASSNGTSPRVDTQYF. The chain employs TRBV27 and TRBJ2-3, with 9 positions matching TRBD2. The V segment lost 5 bases and the J segment 5 bases; nucleotides outside the gene matches: 11. Per germline, CDR1 MNHEY and CDR2 SMNVEV (reference sequence). CDR3 length equals 16 residues.

This chain uses TRBV28 with TRBJ2-7, with D possibly TRBD2 on 6 matching bases. V dropped 5 bases and J dropped 0 bases, with 11 bases sitting between them. This CDR3 comprises 14 residues. Germline CDR1 is MDHEN and CDR2 is SYDVKM. The CDR3 protein is CASSVAVSSYEQYF. The CDR3 DNA reads as TGTGCCAGCAGTGTAGCGGTGAGCTCCTACGAGCAGTACTTC.

The chain links TRBV27 to TRBJ2-6, with TRBD1 as a possible D gene (5 bases). This CDR3 is 17 amino acids long. Germline V gene lookup returns CDR1 MNHEY and CDR2 SMNVEV (reference sequence). Trimming left V 5 bases short and J 0 bases short, with 14 bases between. Here the CDR3 DNA reads TGTGCCAGCAGTCGCAGGGCATCCAGCTCTGGGGCCAACGTCCTGACTTTC. As protein: CASSRRASSSGANVLTF.

The chain links TRBV19 to TRBJ2-5; D possibly corresponds to TRBD1 (5 bases). Between the trimmed V and J ends, which lost 5 bases and 1 base, there was a span of 11 bases. The germline V gene encodes CDR1 LNHDA and CDR2 SQIVND (reference sequence). This CDR3 region has 14 residues. CDR3 in amino acids: CASSLWTTQETQYF. CDR3 nucleotides: TGTGCCAGTAGTCTATGGACAACCCAAGAGACCCAGTACTTC. The variable domain in full, completed from reference TRBV19 and TRBJ2-5, reads DGGITQSPKYLFRKEGQNVTLSCEQNLNHDAMYWYRQDPGQGLRLIYYSQIVNDFQKGDIAEGYSVSREKKESFPLTVTSAQKNPTAFYLCASSLWTTQETQYFGPGTRLLVL.

This clone was counted a few times. The V gene is TRBV19, the J gene TRBJ2-2; D is perhaps TRBD1 (5 bases). The CDR3 is made up of 12 amino acids. V gave up 10 bases and J gave up 3 bases, with 9 bases separating them. Germline V lookup: CDR1 LNHDA, CDR2 SQIVND (reference sequence). The CDR3 coding sequence is TGTGCCACCAACAGGCACACCGGGGAGCTGTTTTTT. Translated, it gives CATNRHTGELFF.